Each of the 29 T cell receptor beta chains below was sequenced from the same sample in a study of human T cells and chemical hapten exposure. The authors' total RNA extraction used unfractionated whole blood. TCRdb reprocessed the 5' RACE reads with MiXCR, giving one entry per CDR3 protein. The table includes around 82,000 distinct CDR3 sequences, under 10% detected once. These receptors were taken from a male donor in good health.

This chain joins TRBV12-3 or TRBV12-4 and TRBJ2-1; the match to TRBD2 covers 7 bases. The J segment lost 9 bases and the V segment lost 2 bases, leaving 13 bases of the junction unmatched. This CDR3 spans 16 amino acids. CDR3: CASSLMGREVPGEQFF. The CDR3 DNA is TGTGCCAGCAGTTTAATGGGACGGGAGGTGCCCGGTGAGCAGTTCTTC.

This clonotype was seen more than once but under ten times. The genes are TRBV6-1 and TRBJ1-5, with 7 bases that match TRBD1. Per the germline V gene, CDR1 is MNHNS and CDR2 is SASEGT. J gave up 2 bases and V 2 bases, and 6 bases lay outside the gene matches. The length of the CDR3 is 16 residues. CDR3 coding DNA: TGTGCCAGCAGTGAATGGAGGGGGCAGGGCAATCAGCCCCAGCATTTT. Translating gives CASSEWRGQGNQPQHF.

This clonotype was counted only a few times. The chain combines TRBV7-2 with TRBJ2-2; D remains unclear. Germline assignment: CDR1 SGHTA and CDR2 FQGNSA. This CDR3 comprises 13 residues. V was shortened by 0 bases and J by 7 bases, with 6 bases between the two germline ends. The DNA for the CDR3 is TGTGCCAGCAGCTTAGCGCGTAACGGGGAGCTGTTTTTT. Translation gives CASSLARNGELFF.

This clonotype has ten or more counts. The rearrangement joins TRBV4-2 to TRBJ2-7; possible D gene TRBD2, 5 bases. The CDR3 covers 15 residues. Trimming stripped 1 base from V and 4 bases from J, with 14 bases between. The germline V gene encodes CDR1 LGHNA and CDR2 YNFKEQ. CDR3 in amino acids: CASSQVKRRQYEQYF. In DNA, the CDR3 is TGTGCCAGCAGCCAAGTTAAGCGGCGGCAGTACGAGCAGTACTTC.

The chain links TRBV15 to TRBJ1-2; D unresolved. Per germline, CDR1 LNHNV and CDR2 YYDKDF (reference sequence). This CDR3 is built from 13 residues. Trimming shortened V by 2 bases and J by 3 bases, and 7 bases separated the two germline ends. The CDR3 loop is CATSRRRDYGYTF. The CDR3 nucleotides are TGTGCCACCAGCAGACGTCGGGACTATGGCTACACCTTC.

This clonotype has a count of ten or more. This chain uses TRBV7-9 with TRBJ2-3; D not certain. V shed 3 bases and J shed 0 bases, with 4 bases lying between them. This CDR3 has 13 amino acids. Germline lookup yields CDR1 SEHNR and CDR2 FQNEAQ (reference sequence). CDR3 bases: TGTGCCAGCAGCTTGGGGAGCACAGATACGCAGTATTTT. Amino acids: CASSLGSTDTQYF.

This clonotype has more than one count but fewer than ten. This chain connects TRBV5-6 to TRBJ1-1; possible D gene TRBD1, 5 bases. The CDR3 is 15 amino acids. Trimming removed 0 bases at V and 5 bases at J, with 14 bases between. The germline V gene has CDR1 SGHDT and CDR2 YYEEEE. This CDR3 reads CASSLEGFRQTEAFF. The DNA of the CDR3 is TGTGCCAGCAGCTTGGAAGGGTTCAGACAGACTGAAGCTTTCTTT.

This rearrangement joins TRBV20-1 to TRBJ1-1; D gene uncertain. V was shortened by 0 bases and J by 0 bases, with 8 bases between the two germline ends. Germline-derived CDR1 and CDR2 are DFQATT and SNEGSKA (reference sequence). CDR3 size: 14 residues. The CDR3 DNA reads as TGCAGTGCTAGAGAGGGGAGCTTGAACACTGAAGCTTTCTTT. Translation: CSAREGSLNTEAFF.

This clonotype was observed at least ten times. This rearrangement joins TRBV7-2 to TRBJ1-2, with TRBD1 as a possible D gene (6 bases). The CDR3 totals 16 residues. V lost 2 bases and J 2 bases, leaving 15 bases between the germline ends. Germline loops: CDR1 SGHTA, CDR2 FQGNSA. The CDR3, as DNA: TGTGCCAGCAGCTTACGAAACCCCCAGGGGAACTATGGCTACACCTTC. Translating it yields CASSLRNPQGNYGYTF.

This clonotype was counted a few times. The chain couples TRBV29-1 to TRBJ1-1, with D perhaps TRBD1 (6 bases). Trimming shortened V by 1 base and J by 9 bases, and 9 bases separated the two germline ends. Germline V gene data show CDR1 as SQVTM and CDR2 as ANQGSEA. This CDR3 region has 11 residues. In DNA form, the CDR3 reads TGCAGCGTTGAAGGAGGGGGGCAAGCTTTCTTT. It specifies CSVEGGGQAFF.

This clonotype was seen ten or more times. The chain has TRBV10-2 and TRBJ1-2; D unresolved. The germline V gene has CDR1 WSHSY and CDR2 SAAADI. Trimming stripped 0 bases from V and 3 bases from J, with 8 bases between. This CDR3 comprises 14 residues. CDR3 loop: CASSESASDYGYTF. The CDR3 bases are TGCGCCAGCAGTGAGTCAGCCTCGGACTATGGCTACACCTTC.

This chain joins TRBV5-1 and TRBJ1-1; tentatively, D is TRBD1 (5 bases). This CDR3 is 16 amino acids long. The germline gives CDR1 SGHRS, CDR2 YFSETQ. V shed 0 bases and J shed 1 base, with 13 bases lying between them. The CDR3 loop is CASSLARGGANTEAFF. For the CDR3, the DNA is TGCGCCAGCAGCTTGGCTAGGGGAGGGGCGAACACTGAAGCTTTCTTT.

This clonotype was recorded a few times. The chain couples TRBV4-3 to TRBJ1-1; no clear D. Trimming stripped 0 bases from V and 2 bases from J, with 7 bases between. CDR1 is LGHNA, CDR2 YSLEER, per germline. This CDR3 region has 14 residues. The CDR3 protein is CASSQEASNTEAFF. The CDR3, as DNA: TGCGCCAGCAGCCAAGAGGCCAGCAACACTGAAGCTTTCTTT.

The J gene is TRBJ2-3, the V gene TRBV5-1; the D gene is possibly TRBD2 (6 bases). The CDR3 sequence is 17 residues long. V was trimmed by 5 bases and J by 3 bases, leaving 22 bases between them. Germline lookup yields CDR1 SGHRS and CDR2 YFSETQ. CDR3 DNA sequence: TGCGCCAGCAGGCTTGACGGGAGCTCAGCCGGGACAGATACGCAGTATTTT. This gives the protein CASRLDGSSAGTDTQYF.

This clonotype turned up a few times. The chain has TRBV12-3 or TRBV12-4 and TRBJ2-1, with TRBD2 identical over 8 bases. The V segment lost 2 bases and the J segment 6 bases; nucleotides outside the gene matches: 6. This CDR3 is 15 amino acids long. CDR3 region: CASSLMAGTSNEQFF. CDR3 coding DNA: TGTGCCAGCAGTTTAATGGCAGGGACTAGCAATGAGCAGTTCTTC.

V usage is TRBV13 and J usage is TRBJ1-3; 8 nucleotides line up with TRBD1. From germline, CDR1 is PRHDT and CDR2 FYEKMQ (reference sequence). CDR3 length equals 14 residues. Trimming took 4 bases from V and 4 from J; bases not matched to a gene: 3. CDR3 bases: TGTGCCAGCAGCTCAAGGACAGGGGGAAACACCATATATTTT. Amino acid sequence: CASSSRTGGNTIYF.

The genes are TRBV2 and TRBJ1-5; D might be TRBD1 (6 bases). CDR3 length: 15 amino acids. Germline CDR1 SNHLY, CDR2 FYNNEI. V was clipped by 4 bases and J by 3 bases, with 13 bases between them. CDR3 bases: TGTGCCAGCAGTGTTGAACAGGGTTACAATCAGCCCCAGCATTTT. Its translation: CASSVEQGYNQPQHF.

This clonotype was seen many times. V is TRBV6-5 and J is TRBJ1-1; no reliable D call. The V gene lost 0 bases and the J gene lost 1 base, with 12 bases spanning the gap. Germline-derived CDR1 and CDR2 are MNHEY and SVGAGI. The CDR3 runs 16 residues. CDR3 bases: TGTGCCAGCAGTTACTCCCTACAATCCAAGAACACTGAAGCTTTCTTT. As protein: CASSYSLQSKNTEAFF.

This clonotype was counted many times. The chain carries TRBV20-1 and TRBJ2-3; 15 nucleotides match TRBD2. Per germline, CDR1 DFQATT and CDR2 SNEGSKA (reference sequence). This CDR3 is built from 17 residues. Trimming cost V 5 bases and J 3 bases; bases outside gene matches: 9. In DNA form, the CDR3 reads TGCAGTGCTCCGGGACTAGCGGGGGGCCGAGGGACAGATACGCAGTATTTT. This codes for CSAPGLAGGRGTDTQYF.

This rearrangement joins TRBV7-9 to TRBJ2-4, with a possible D match to TRBD2 (7 bases). V was clipped by 4 bases and J by 6 bases, with 13 bases between them. This CDR3 spans 14 amino acids. Germline CDR1 SEHNR, CDR2 FQNEAQ (reference sequence). CDR3 DNA: TGTGCCAGCAGCTGGGACACGGGAGGAAACATTCAGTACTTC. Its translation: CASSWDTGGNIQYF.

The CDR3 here is CASSPTRGSNTEAFF. As DNA, the CDR3 is TGCGCCAGCAGCCCCACCCGTGGGAGTAACACTGAAGCTTTCTTT. V usage is TRBV5-1 and J usage is TRBJ1-1; D unresolved. Trimming removed 4 bases from V and 2 bases from J, with 15 bases in between. This CDR3 has 15 residues. Germline assignment: CDR1 SGHRS and CDR2 YFSETQ.

This clonotype was picked up many times. The genes are TRBV29-1 and TRBJ2-3, with D perhaps TRBD2 (6 bases). The V gene's germline CDR1 is SQVTM and CDR2 ANQGSEA. There are 12 residues in the CDR3. V lost 5 bases and J lost 7, with 13 bases in between. The CDR3 DNA sequence: TGCAGCGTTCCCCGGGACTCTAATACGCAGTATTTT. Translating it yields CSVPRDSNTQYF.

The V and J genes are TRBV27 and TRBJ1-2, with 9 bases matching TRBD1. Germline V gives CDR1 MNHEY, CDR2 SMNVEV (reference sequence). This CDR3 has 13 residues. Germline trimming cut 7 bases from V and 5 bases from J; bases unmatched to any gene: 5. Written as DNA, the CDR3 is TGTGCCAGCATGAGGACAGGGGAGTATGGCTACACCTTC. This encodes CASMRTGEYGYTF.

Only a few counts were recorded for this clonotype. The chain recombines TRBV7-9 with TRBJ1-1, with D uncertain. This CDR3 contains 14 residues. The ends were cut back, 2 bases at V and 0 bases at J, with 7 bases in the middle. Germline values: CDR1 SEHNR, CDR2 FQNEAQ (reference sequence). The CDR3 sequence is CASSLMGLNTEAFF. The CDR3, as DNA: TGTGCCAGCAGCTTAATGGGCCTGAACACTGAAGCTTTCTTT.

This clonotype was counted a few times. The chain employs TRBV5-1 and TRBJ2-3, with 9 bases identical to TRBD2. J was trimmed by 0 bases and V by 3 bases; bases with no gene match: 14. Germline V gives CDR1 SGHRS, CDR2 YFSETQ. The CDR3 totals 19 residues. The CDR3 is CASSSGYRLAVTSTDTQYF. DNA of the CDR3: TGCGCCAGCAGCTCGGGCTACAGACTAGCGGTCACTAGCACAGATACGCAGTATTTT.

The chain combines TRBV7-6 with TRBJ2-3; D not certain. This CDR3 has 10 amino acids. The V end lost 5 bases, the J end lost 11 bases, and 8 bases lay between the germline ends. Looked up from germline, CDR1 is SGHVS and CDR2 is FNYEAQ. The CDR3 is CASSPFEQYF. The CDR3, as DNA: TGTGCCAGCAGCCCGTTCGAGCAGTATTTT.

V and J are TRBV20-1 and TRBJ2-1; 14 bases line up with TRBD2. Trimming took 7 bases from V and 9 from J; bases not matched to a gene: 8. CDR3 length: 14 residues. Germline-derived CDR1 and CDR2 are DFQATT and SNEGSKA (reference sequence). This CDR3 is CSDGTSGRYFEQFF. The DNA for the CDR3 is TGCAGTGATGGGACTAGCGGGAGATATTTTGAGCAGTTCTTC.

At least ten counts were recorded for this clonotype. Here the CDR3 reads CSVPGTGHLNEQFF. Written as DNA, the CDR3 is TGCAGCGTTCCCGGGACAGGGCATTTAAATGAGCAGTTCTTC. The chain uses TRBV29-1 and TRBJ2-1; 9 bases are shared with TRBD1. The CDR3 contains 14 residues. Germline CDR1 SQVTM, CDR2 ANQGSEA. V was pared by 5 bases and J by 7 bases, with 9 bases of the junction left unmatched.

This clonotype has ten or more counts. The chain carries TRBV9 and TRBJ1-1; tentative D call: TRBD1 (5 bases). CDR1 and CDR2 from the germline V gene are SGDLS and YYNGEE. V was trimmed by 2 bases and J by 3 bases, leaving 8 bases between them. The CDR3 has 13 amino acids. The CDR3 protein is CASSVSGYTEAFF. The DNA of the CDR3 is TGTGCCAGCAGCGTGTCAGGGTACACTGAAGCTTTCTTT.